The present T cell receptor beta chain was sequenced within a study of cytomegalovirus exposure and HLA in healthy donors. PCR amplification relied on 60 Vbeta primers (plus 13 Jbeta primers). Here immunoSEQ multiplex PCR was the method, and the copy in TCRdb shows in-frame clones only, minus some. The table shows 85,000 to 110,000 clones, with about 77% occurring only once. Each donor's status was that of a healthy bone marrow donor. As for this clone: The antigen is not known.

General study points: Near-uniform donor sequencing depth was presumed by presence/absence analyses. It was likely that a cluster of highly shared sequence variants was a sequencing artifact. Most TCR sequences were seen very rarely across donors, but some public TCRs occurred in many.

The V end was cut by 5 bases, the J end by 5 bases, with 12 bases between. Germline CDR1 and CDR2: MNHNS and SASEGT. This CDR3 comprises 13 residues. This sequence was found in a woman aged 18-29 years in good health and CMV-seropositive. Material for sequencing was PBMCs. The V and J genes are TRBV6-1 and TRBJ2-5; a possible D gene is TRBD2 (6 bases). This chain's CDR3 is CASSLLGGETQYF. The CDR3 DNA follows: TGTGCCAGCAGTTTACTTGGGGGGGAGACCCAGTACTTC.